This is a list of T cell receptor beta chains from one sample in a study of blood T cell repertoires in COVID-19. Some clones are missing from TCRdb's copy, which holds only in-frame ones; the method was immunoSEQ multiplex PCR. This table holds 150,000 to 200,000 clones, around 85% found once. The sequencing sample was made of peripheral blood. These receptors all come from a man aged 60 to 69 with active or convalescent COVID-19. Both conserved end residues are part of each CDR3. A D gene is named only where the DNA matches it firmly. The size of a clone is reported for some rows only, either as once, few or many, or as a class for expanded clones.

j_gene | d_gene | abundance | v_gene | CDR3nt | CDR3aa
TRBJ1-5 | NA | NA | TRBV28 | TGTGCCAGCAGAGGGGAAGAGAGGCGACAGCCCCAGCATTTT | CASRGEERRQPQHF
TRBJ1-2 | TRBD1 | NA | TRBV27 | TGTGCCAGCAGGCTTGGACAGGGCTATGGCTACACCTTC | CASRLGQGYGYTF
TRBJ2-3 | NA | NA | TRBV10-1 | TGCGCCAGCAGTGCTGGAGGGGGCGCAGATACGCAGTATTTT | CASSAGGGADTQYF
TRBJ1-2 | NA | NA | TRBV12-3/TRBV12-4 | TGTGCCAGCAGGCCGACAGGACTCTATGGCTACACCTTC | CASRPTGLYGYTF
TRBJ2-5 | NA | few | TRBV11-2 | TGTGCCAGCAGCTTAGAGAGTACAGAAGAGACCCAGTACTTC | CASSLESTEETQYF
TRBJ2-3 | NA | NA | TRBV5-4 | TGTGCCAGCAGCCCTGGAGGCGCCGGGCGGTATTTT | CASSPGGAGRYF
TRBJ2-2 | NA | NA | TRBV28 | TGTGCCAGTGTGGGTACGGGGATCAACACCGGGGAGCTGTTTTTT | CASVGTGINTGELFF
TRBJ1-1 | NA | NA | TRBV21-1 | TGTGCCAGCAGCAAAGTCGGGAACACTGAAGCTTTCTTT | CASSKVGNTEAFF
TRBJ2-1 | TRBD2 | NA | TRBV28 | TGTGCCAGCAGCCCGGGATTGGGGGGGTTTTTCAATGAGCAGTTCTTC | CASSPGLGGFFNEQFF
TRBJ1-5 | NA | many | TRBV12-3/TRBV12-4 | TGTGCCAGCATGGGCTTCGGGAGCCCCCAGCATTTT | CASMGFGSPQHF
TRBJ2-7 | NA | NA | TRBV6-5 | TGTGCCAGCAGTTACAACATTGACTACGAGCAGTACTTC | CASSYNIDYEQYF
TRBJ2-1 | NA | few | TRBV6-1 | TGTGCCAGCAGTGAAGCCCCGTGGAGGGAGCAGTTCTTC | CASSEAPWREQFF
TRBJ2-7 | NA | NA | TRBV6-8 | TGTGCCAGCAGTTACTCGATTGTGGGGCCGGAGACCTACGAGCAGTACTTC | CASSYSIVGPETYEQYF
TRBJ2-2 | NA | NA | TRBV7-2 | TGTGCCAGCAGCTTAGCGCTCGGTATCATGAACACCGGGGAGCTGTTTTTT | CASSLALGIMNTGELFF
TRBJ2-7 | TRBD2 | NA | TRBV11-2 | TGTGCCAGCAGCTTAGATGGGCGGGAGAAATACGAGCAGTACTTC | CASSLDGREKYEQYF
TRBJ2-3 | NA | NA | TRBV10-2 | TGCGCCAGCAGTGTGGCTACAGATACGCAGTATTTT | CASSVATDTQYF
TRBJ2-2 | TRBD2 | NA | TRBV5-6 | TGTGCCAGCAGCCCGAATCCCAACCCGGGGGGCGGGGAGCTGTTTTTT | CASSPNPNPGGGELFF
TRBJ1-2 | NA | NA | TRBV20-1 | TGCAGTGCTCGGGGGATCTATGGCTACACCTTC | CSARGIYGYTF
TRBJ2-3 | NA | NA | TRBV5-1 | TGCGCCAGCAGCTTTGTGCCGCGCGCCGGGGACACAGATACGCAGTATTTT | CASSFVPRAGDTDTQYF
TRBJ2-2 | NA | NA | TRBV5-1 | TGCGCCAGCAGCTTGGCTTCGTTAGCGGTCAACACCGGGGAGCTGTTTTTT | CASSLASLAVNTGELFF
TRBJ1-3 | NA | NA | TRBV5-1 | TGCGCCAGCAGCTTATCGACCGGGGGAAACACCATATATTTT | CASSLSTGGNTIYF
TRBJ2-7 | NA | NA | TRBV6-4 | TGTGCCAGCGCCCAAGCGGCGAGCTCCTACGAGCAGTACTTC | CASAQAASSYEQYF
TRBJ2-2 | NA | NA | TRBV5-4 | TGTGCCAGCAGCCAACAGGGTTCCGGGGAGCTGTTTTTT | CASSQQGSGELFF
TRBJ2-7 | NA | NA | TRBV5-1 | TGCGCCAGCAGCCCGACTAGTAACTCGTGGGAGCAGTACTTC | CASSPTSNSWEQYF
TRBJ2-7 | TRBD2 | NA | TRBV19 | TGTGCCAGTAGTAAGCCGGGACTAGCGGGAGTAGAGCAGTACTTC | CASSKPGLAGVEQYF
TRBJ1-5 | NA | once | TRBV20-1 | TGCAGTGCTAGTAGGGGGGGCACGCTTCAGCCCCAGCATTTT | CSASRGGTLQPQHF
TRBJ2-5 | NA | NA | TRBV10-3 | TGTGCCATCCTGGTAACCAGAAACAGGGCTTATGAGACCCAGTACTTC | CAILVTRNRAYETQYF
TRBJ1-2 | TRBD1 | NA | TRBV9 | TGTGCCAGCAGCGTAACCGGGACAGGCTTATATGGCTACACCTTC | CASSVTGTGLYGYTF
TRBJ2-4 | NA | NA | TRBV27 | TGTGCCAGCAGTTTGGAGGTTGGGGACATTCAGTACTTC | CASSLEVGDIQYF
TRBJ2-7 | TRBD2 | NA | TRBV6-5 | TGTGCCAGCAGTTACTCCTTAGCGGGTTTCTCCTACGAGCAGTACTTC | CASSYSLAGFSYEQYF
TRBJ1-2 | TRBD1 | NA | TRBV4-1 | TGCGCCAGCAGCCAAGTGGCAGGGGGCGCAAGCTATGGCTACACCTTC | CASSQVAGGASYGYTF
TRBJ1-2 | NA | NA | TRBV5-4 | TGTGCCAGCAGCTTGGTTGGGGGGGCAAACGATGGCTACACCTTC | CASSLVGGANDGYTF
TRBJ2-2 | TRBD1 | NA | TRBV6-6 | TGTGCCAGCAGAAAGACAGGGAGAGCCGGGGAGCTGTTTTTT | CASRKTGRAGELFF
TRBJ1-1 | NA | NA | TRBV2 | TGTGCCAGCAGTTTACAGACACCGGCAGGCACTGAAGCTTTCTTT | CASSLQTPAGTEAFF
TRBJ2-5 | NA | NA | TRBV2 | TGTGCCAGCAGTGGGGAGTTCCAAGAGACCCAGTACTTC | CASSGEFQETQYF
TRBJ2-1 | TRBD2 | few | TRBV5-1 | TGCGCCAGCAGCTTGGAAGCTAGCGGGAGTTCAACCTACAATGAGCAGTTCTTC | CASSLEASGSSTYNEQFF
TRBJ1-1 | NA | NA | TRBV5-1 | TGCGCCAGCAGCCGCGGGGGCGCGAACACTGAAGCTTTCTTT | CASSRGGANTEAFF
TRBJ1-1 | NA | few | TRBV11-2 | TGTGCCAGCAGCCGTAGCGGGGGCCCATACACTGAAGCTTTCTTT | CASSRSGGPYTEAFF
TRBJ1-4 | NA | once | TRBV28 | TGTGCCAGCAGGTTCTCAGGGCTCACTAATGAAAAACTGTTTTTT | CASRFSGLTNEKLFF
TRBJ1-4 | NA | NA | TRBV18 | TGTGCCAGCTCACCGTCGTCCAGGGCTAATGAAAAACTGTTTTTT | CASSPSSRANEKLFF
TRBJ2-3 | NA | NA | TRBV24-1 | TGTGCCACCGCCTCGGGTCTTCGGGAAGATACGCAGTATTTT | CATASGLREDTQYF